The source of this T cell receptor beta chain is a study of human thymus T cells (dated by TCRdb to the early 2020s). With regard to the full study: The study used about eight infant thymus samples plus four related peripheral blood samples to characterize TCR alpha and beta repertoires. Donor ages ranging from 7 to 244 days were recorded, and a handful of male and a couple of female infants were included in the cohort. The paper as a whole reports these results and caveats: Biased V and J gene segment usage appeared to be present in both thymic and peripheral blood repertoires. Highly overlapping thymic TCR repertoires among unrelated individuals were reported in the related research. Thymus samples yielded on average approximately 840,000 unique TCRB clonotypes, compared with about 80,000 from blood samples.

Thymus tissue was obtained as surgical resects removed during corrective cardiac surgery. Immunologically healthy infants undergoing open corrective cardiac surgery for congenital heart defects in Finland were used as donors. After being mechanically released from the tissue, thymocytes were kept at -70 degrees C in pellets of about 9-34 million cells. Genomic DNA was extracted from frozen cell pellets with a QIAsymphony instrument. The CDR1 and CDR2 encoded by the germline V gene are MNHEY and SVGAGI. Including the terminal cysteine and phenylalanine, the CDR3 comprises 15 residues. Of all the DNA, just the CDR3 is kept, 45 bases in frame from base 1. V is clipped by 5 bases and J by 3 bases, and the sequence between their germline boundaries is 13 bases long. TCRB and TCRAD loci were amplified from a standardized quantity of quality-controlled genomic DNA using the immunoSEQ multiplex PCR assay. Amplicons spanned the V(D)J region at a length sufficient to cover the CDR3 and identify V and J genes. The amplicons were sequenced on an Illumina platform via the commercial immunoSEQ service. Regarding the original processing steps: Primer bias and sequencing errors were corrected using previously described methods, and TCRAD and TCRB definitions followed the IMGT database. Repertoires were analysed with immunoSEQ Analyzer 3.0 and VDJTools, covering basic statistics, V/J segment usage, diversity estimates, rarefaction and pairwise overlap. Diversity was estimated with Chao1, ChaoE, Efron-Thisted, Shannon and inverse Simpson indices, and also on datasets down-sampled to the smallest sample. Repertoire overlap used strict matching of CDR3 nucleotide sequence, V gene and J gene, with Jaccard-based multidimensional scaling clustering. Here the immuneACCESS table is served through TCRdb, limited to in-frame sequences with V and J called. Missing clones are a known gap in these copies; in checked studies unresolved V genes cover under half, and the rest lacks a known reason. V and J calls and clone size follow that table, whereas D and trimming were derived from the DNA. This sample comprises roughly 130,000 clones, about 94% of them detected only once. In total, the top ten clones hold 0.02% to 0.025% of the sample.

On this clone: What this receptor recognizes is not known. No per-base quality is available; no much larger clone lies one base away.

The sample consisted of thymus tissue. This sequence uses TRBV6-5 and TRBJ1-4; TRBD1 might be the D gene, on 6 matching bases. This TCR was sampled from a boy younger than two with a congenital heart defect but otherwise immunologically healthy. The DNA is as follows: TGTGCCAGCAGTGTAACAGGGAACGCTAATGAAAAACTGTTTTTT. Translated, it gives CASSVTGNANEKLFF.